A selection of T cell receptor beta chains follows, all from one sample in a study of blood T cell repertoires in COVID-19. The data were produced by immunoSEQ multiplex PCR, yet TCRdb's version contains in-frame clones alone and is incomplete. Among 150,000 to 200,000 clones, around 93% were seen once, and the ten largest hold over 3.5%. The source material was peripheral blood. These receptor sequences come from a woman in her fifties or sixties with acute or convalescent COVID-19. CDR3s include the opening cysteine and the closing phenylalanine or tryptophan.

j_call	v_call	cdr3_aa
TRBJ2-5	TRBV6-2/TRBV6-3	CASSYLREETQYF
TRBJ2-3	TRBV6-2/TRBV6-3	CASSYTLAAATDTQYF
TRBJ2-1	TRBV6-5	CASSKSGTPYNEQFF
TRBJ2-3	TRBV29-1	CSVEFPQGTDTQYF
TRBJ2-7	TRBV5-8	CASSLGTSRFYEQYF
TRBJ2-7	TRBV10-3	CAIGGQGGDRSYEQYF
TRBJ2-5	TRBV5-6	CASSLRYQETQYF
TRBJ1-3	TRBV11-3	CASSSGQGAGNTIYF
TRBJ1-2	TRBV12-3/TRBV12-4	CASSPSGINGYTF
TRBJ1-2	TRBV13	CASSSGTGGAGYGYTF
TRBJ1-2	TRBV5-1	CASRVQGANYGYTF
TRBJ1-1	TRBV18	CASSERQGPMNTEAFF
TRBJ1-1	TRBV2	CASSPAGGFGAFF
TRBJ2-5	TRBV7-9	CASSLMRETQYF
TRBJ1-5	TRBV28	CASSLRRGLNQPQHF
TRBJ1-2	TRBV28	CASISFGQQSRGSYGYTF
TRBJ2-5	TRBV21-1	CASSKADREAKTQYF
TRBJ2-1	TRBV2	CASWGAGGNNEQFF
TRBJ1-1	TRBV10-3	CAIQRQLMNTEAFF
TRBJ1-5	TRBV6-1	CASSVSQGDLNQPQHF
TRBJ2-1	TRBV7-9	CASSGGLANEQFF
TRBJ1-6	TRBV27	CASSPNPPGDRPRSPLHF
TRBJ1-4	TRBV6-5	CASRLRGRTGEKLFF
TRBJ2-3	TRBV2	CASREGTDTQYF
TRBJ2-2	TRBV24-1	CATTGPGNTGELFF
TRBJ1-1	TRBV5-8	CASSLNGFEAFF
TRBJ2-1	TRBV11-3	CASSLTSGDEQFF
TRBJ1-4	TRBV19	CASSIGGGGEKLFF
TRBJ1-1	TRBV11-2	CASSPRGGGITEAFF
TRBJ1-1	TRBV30	CAFRRQGFMNTEAFF
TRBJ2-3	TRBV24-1	CATSDLTSGGPTQYF
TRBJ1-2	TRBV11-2	CASRQTGTGRGYTF
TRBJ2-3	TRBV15	CATSRTQGDTDTQYF
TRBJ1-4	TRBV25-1	CASSEVQGAEEKLFF
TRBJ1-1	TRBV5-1	CASSFKQGLGAFF
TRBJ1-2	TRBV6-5	CASTRYRVGYGYTF
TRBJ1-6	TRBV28	CASSSLGGLGSPLHF
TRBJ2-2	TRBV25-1	CASSELRGVNTGELFF
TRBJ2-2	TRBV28	CASHRPDRHTGELFF
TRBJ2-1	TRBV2	CASSLAGGHSSYNEQFF
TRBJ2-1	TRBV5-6	CASSQRTSGSSYNEQFF
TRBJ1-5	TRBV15	CATSRVRGRGNQPQHF
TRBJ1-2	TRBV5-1	CASSLEAGGYTF
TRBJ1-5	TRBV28	CASSQLAWGGYSNQPQHF
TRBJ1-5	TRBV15	CATSREPAGKGFNQPQHF
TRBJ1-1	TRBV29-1	CSVEDRGPGTFF
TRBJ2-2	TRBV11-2	CASSFGAGTDITGELFF
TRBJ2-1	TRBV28	CASPPPGFVGRASGTSEQFF
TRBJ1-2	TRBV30	CAWSSGGGDYSIF
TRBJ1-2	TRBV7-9	CASSLSDSFYGYTF
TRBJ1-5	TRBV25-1	CASRGQGGQPQHF
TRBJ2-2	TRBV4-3	CASSPRVGDTGELFF